This T cell receptor beta chain was documented in a study of blood T cell repertoires in COVID-19. Study as a whole: Collection of acute and convalescent COVID-19 samples took place in the United States, Italy and Spain. From T cells, B-cell-depleted T cells, or PBMCs came the material, which was cDNA or gDNA.

Germline CDR1 is MRHNA and CDR2 is SNTAGT. The V gene lost 5 bases and the J gene lost 2 bases, with 6 bases spanning the gap. This CDR3 spans 12 amino acids. The authors' processing: The assay estimated nucleated cells by amplifying reference gene primers. Sequenced by immunoSEQ multiplex PCR; TCRdb stores in-frame clones only, minus some. The V and J calls and clone size come from that table; D and trimming were worked out from the DNA. The sample lists tens of thousands of clones, about 86% occurring once. J is TRBJ1-1 and V is TRBV6-4; D call uncertain. The sample comprised peripheral blood. The clonotype comes from a woman of 80 years or more with active or convalescent COVID-19. This chain's CDR3 is CASSSGNTEAFF. Written as DNA, the CDR3 is TGTGCCAGCAGTTCAGGTAACACTGAAGCTTTCTTT.